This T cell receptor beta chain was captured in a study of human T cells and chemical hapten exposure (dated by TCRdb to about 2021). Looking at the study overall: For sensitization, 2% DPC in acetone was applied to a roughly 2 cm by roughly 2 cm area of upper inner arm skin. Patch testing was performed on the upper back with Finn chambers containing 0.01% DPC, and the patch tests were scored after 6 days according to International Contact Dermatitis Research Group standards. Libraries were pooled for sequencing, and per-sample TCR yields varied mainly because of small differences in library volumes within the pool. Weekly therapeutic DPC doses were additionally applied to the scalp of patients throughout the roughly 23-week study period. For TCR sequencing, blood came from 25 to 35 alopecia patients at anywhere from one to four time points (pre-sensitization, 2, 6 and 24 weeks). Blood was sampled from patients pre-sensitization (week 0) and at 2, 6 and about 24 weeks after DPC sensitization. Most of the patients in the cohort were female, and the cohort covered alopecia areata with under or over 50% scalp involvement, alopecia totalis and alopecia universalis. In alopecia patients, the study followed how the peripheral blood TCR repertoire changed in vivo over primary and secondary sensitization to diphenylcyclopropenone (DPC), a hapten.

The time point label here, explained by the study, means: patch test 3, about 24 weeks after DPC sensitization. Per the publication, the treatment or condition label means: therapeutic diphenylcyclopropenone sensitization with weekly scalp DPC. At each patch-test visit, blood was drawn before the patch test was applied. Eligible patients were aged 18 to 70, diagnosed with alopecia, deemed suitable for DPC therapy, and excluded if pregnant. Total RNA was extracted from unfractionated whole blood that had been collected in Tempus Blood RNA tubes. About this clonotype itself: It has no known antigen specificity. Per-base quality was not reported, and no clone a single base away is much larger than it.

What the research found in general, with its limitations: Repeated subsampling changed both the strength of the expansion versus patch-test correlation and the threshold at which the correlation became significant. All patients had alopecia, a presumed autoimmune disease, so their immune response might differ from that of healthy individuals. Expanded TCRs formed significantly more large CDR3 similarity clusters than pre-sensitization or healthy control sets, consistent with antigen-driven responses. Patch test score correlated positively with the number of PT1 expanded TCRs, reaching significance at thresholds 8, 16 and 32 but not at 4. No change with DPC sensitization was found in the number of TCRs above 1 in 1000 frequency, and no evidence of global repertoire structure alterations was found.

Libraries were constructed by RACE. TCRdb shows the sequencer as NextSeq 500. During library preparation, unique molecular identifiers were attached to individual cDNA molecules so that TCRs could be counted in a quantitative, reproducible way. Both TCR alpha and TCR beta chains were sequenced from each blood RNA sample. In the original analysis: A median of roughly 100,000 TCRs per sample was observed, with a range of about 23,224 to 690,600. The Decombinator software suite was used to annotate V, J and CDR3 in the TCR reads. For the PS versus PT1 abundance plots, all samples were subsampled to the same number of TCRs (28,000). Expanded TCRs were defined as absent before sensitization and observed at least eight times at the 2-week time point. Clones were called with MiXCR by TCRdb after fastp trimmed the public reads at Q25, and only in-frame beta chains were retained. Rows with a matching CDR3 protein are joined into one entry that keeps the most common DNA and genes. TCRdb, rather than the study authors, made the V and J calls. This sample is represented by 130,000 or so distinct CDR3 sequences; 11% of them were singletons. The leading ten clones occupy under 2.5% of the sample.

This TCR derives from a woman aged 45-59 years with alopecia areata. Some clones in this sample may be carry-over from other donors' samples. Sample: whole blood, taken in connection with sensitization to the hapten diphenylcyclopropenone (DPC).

The nucleotide sequence is given as TGTGCCAGCTCACCACTAGGGACAGGAAACACTGGAAACACCATATATTTT. Its translation is CASSPLGTGNTGNTIYF. The V and J segments used are TRBV18 and TRBJ1-3; a stretch of 8 junction bases matches TRBD1. The germline V gene yields KGHSH for CDR1 and LQKENI for CDR2. From cysteine to phenylalanine, the CDR3 is 17 amino acids long. Only the CDR3 DNA stays, 51 bases, in frame from base 1. Germline trimming: 1 base from V, 2 bases from J; junction bases outside gene matches: 7.